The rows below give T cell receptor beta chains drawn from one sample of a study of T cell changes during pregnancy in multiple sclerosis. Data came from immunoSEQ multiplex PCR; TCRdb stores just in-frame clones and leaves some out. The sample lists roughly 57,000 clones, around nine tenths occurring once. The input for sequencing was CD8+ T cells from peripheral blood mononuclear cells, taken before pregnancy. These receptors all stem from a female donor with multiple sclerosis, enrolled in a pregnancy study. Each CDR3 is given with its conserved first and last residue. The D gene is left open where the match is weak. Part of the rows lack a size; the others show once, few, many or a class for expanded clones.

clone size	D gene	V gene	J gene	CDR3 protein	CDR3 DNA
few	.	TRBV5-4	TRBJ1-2	CASSKRGGYGYTF	TGTGCCAGCAGCAAGAGAGGGGGATATGGCTACACCTTC
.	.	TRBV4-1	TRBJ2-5	CASSQGGHRQETQYF	TGCGCCAGCAGCCAAGGTGGGCACCGCCAAGAGACCCAGTACTTC
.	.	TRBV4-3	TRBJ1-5	CASSHFRDRPQHF	TGCGCCAGCAGCCATTTTCGCGATCGGCCCCAGCATTTT
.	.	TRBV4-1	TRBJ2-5	CASSQGVTQYF	TGCGCCAGCAGCCAAGGAGTGACCCAGTACTTC
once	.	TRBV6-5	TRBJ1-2	CASFQEGYGYTF	TGTGCCAGCTTTCAGGAGGGCTATGGCTACACCTTC
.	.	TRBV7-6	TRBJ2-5	CASSLAGLSAPETQYF	TGTGCCAGCAGCTTAGCCGGACTCTCAGCCCCAGAGACCCAGTACTTC
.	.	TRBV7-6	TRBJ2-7	CASSLGHNSYEQYF	TGTGCCAGCAGCTTAGGACACAACTCCTACGAGCAGTACTTC
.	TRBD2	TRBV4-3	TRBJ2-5	CASSPTSGGQETQYF	TGCGCCAGCAGCCCGACTAGCGGGGGCCAAGAGACCCAGTACTTC
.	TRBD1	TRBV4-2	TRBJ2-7	CASSQEGTGIYEQYF	TGTGCCAGCAGCCAAGAAGGGACAGGGATCTACGAGCAGTACTTC
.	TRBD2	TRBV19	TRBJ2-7	CASSIGRGGAYEQYF	TGTGCCAGTAGTATAGGCCGGGGGGGCGCCTACGAGCAGTACTTC
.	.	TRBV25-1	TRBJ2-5	CASDTGYSETQYF	TGTGCCAGCGATACAGGGTACTCGGAGACCCAGTACTTC
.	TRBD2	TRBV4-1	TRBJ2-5	CASSHLTKRGNQETQYF	TGCGCCAGCAGTCACTTGACTAAGCGGGGGAACCAAGAGACCCAGTACTTC